These 18 T cell receptor beta chains were sequenced from one sample in a study of cytomegalovirus exposure and HLA in healthy donors. In the PCR, 60 Vbeta and 13 Jbeta primers were used. Sequenced by immunoSEQ multiplex PCR; TCRdb stores in-frame clones only, minus some. Here the sample spans 100,000 to 120,000 clones, 60% to 85% being singletons. The material sequenced was PBMCs. All receptors come from a woman aged 40 to 55 in good health and CMV-seropositive.

The chain has TRBV4-3 and TRBJ2-3; 7 bases align to TRBD2. Per germline, CDR1 LGHNA and CDR2 YSLEER. V lost 1 base, J lost 6 bases, and 10 bases stayed unmatched. There are 16 residues in the CDR3. The CDR3 DNA reads TGCGCCAGCAGCCAAGTCCGGGACTACCCTTGGGATACGCAGTATTTT. It specifies CASSQVRDYPWDTQYF.

The V gene is TRBV5-1, the J gene TRBJ2-7; 10 bases map to TRBD1. J gave up 5 bases and V 4 bases, and 9 bases lay outside the gene matches. This CDR3 has 15 residues. Germline V gene sequence: CDR1 SGHRS, CDR2 YFSETQ. CDR3 sequence reads: CASSAGQGGLDEQYF. CDR3 DNA: TGCGCCAGCAGCGCCGGACAGGGGGGCTTGGACGAGCAGTACTTC.

On this clone: The junction departs from the called germline gene at one end, perhaps through a read error. This chain links TRBV7-9 with TRBJ2-1; D is possibly TRBD2 (6 bases). The CDR3 is made up of 14 amino acids. Germline V lookup: CDR1 SEHNR, CDR2 FQNEAQ (reference sequence). CDR3 sequence: CSSSFSGSYNEQFF. CDR3 DNA sequence: TGTTCCAGCAGCTTTAGCGGATCCTACAATGAGCAGTTCTTC.

The J gene is TRBJ1-4, the V gene TRBV6-5; 9 bases map to TRBD1. Per the germline V gene, CDR1 is MNHEY and CDR2 is SVGAGI. This CDR3 is 15 amino acids long. The trim removed 6 bases at V and 8 bases at J, leaving 10 bases unmatched. CDR3 sequence (DNA): TGTGCCAGCAGCTCTCGCCCGGGACAGGGCGAAAAACTGTTTTTT. It yields the protein CASSSRPGQGEKLFF.

This clone was seen only a few times. The genes are TRBV19 and TRBJ1-2; D is possibly TRBD1 (5 bases). The CDR3 has 17 amino acids. V shed 5 bases and J shed 2 bases, with 21 bases lying between them. Looked up from germline, CDR1 is LNHDA and CDR2 is SQIVND (reference sequence). The CDR3 bases are TGTGCCAGTAGTGGACAAAGGACAACCCTACCCAACTATGGCTACACCTTC. This sequence encodes CASSGQRTTLPNYGYTF.

This clone was observed a handful of times. This rearrangement joins TRBV20-1 to TRBJ1-1; D ambiguous. The CDR3 covers 11 residues. Trimming shortened V by 6 bases and J by 5 bases, and 10 bases separated the two germline ends. CDR1 DFQATT and CDR2 SNEGSKA come from the germline V gene (reference sequence). DNA of the CDR3: TGCAGTGCAGCAGACACTACTGAAGCTTTCTTT. This sequence encodes CSAADTTEAFF.

V and J are TRBV2 and TRBJ1-5; D may be TRBD1 (6 bases). CDR1 and CDR2 from the germline V gene are SNHLY and FYNNEI. Trimming cost V 6 bases and J 0 bases, with 21 bases left between them. CDR3 size: 18 residues. The CDR3 region is CASSGNWGLGGSNQPQHF. The CDR3 region has the DNA TGTGCCAGCAGCGGGAATTGGGGGCTGGGTGGTAGCAATCAGCCCCAGCATTTT.

The sample holds a few counts of this clone. This chain links TRBV5-1 with TRBJ1-1; a possible D gene is TRBD1 (6 bases). The CDR3 length is 14 residues. The V gene's germline CDR1 is SGHRS and CDR2 YFSETQ. V was shortened by 3 bases and J by 5 bases, with 14 bases between the two germline ends. Here the CDR3 DNA reads TGCGCCAGCAGCTCGGACGGTCAGGGGACTGAAGCTTTCTTT. The encoded protein is CASSSDGQGTEAFF.

This rearrangement joins TRBV11-3 to TRBJ1-1; unclear D gene. Germline CDR1 SGHNT, CDR2 YENEEA. There are 13 residues in the CDR3. V was trimmed by 5 bases and J by 2 bases, leaving 9 bases between them. CDR3 nucleotides: TGTGCCAGCAGCCGGGGTGTTAACACTGAAGCTTTCTTT. Translated: CASSRGVNTEAFF.

CDR3 sequence reads: CASSAATGKGYGYTF. CDR3 nucleotide sequence: TGCGCCAGCAGCGCTGCAACAGGGAAAGGCTATGGCTACACCTTC. The genes are TRBV5-1 and TRBJ1-2; D is possibly TRBD1 (6 bases). CDR3 length: 15 amino acids. The V end lost 4 bases, the J end lost 4 bases, and 17 bases lay between the germline ends. CDR1 is SGHRS, CDR2 YFSETQ, per germline.

The rearrangement joins TRBV11-3 to TRBJ1-2, with 8 bases aligning to TRBD1. Trimming removed 1 base from V and 4 bases from J; junction bases left unmatched: 17. Looked up from germline, CDR1 is SGHNT and CDR2 is YENEEA. The CDR3 runs to 19 residues. In nucleotides, the CDR3 is TGTGCCAGCAGCTTAGCCCTGGACAGGGACCCGAGGTTCGGCTATGGCTACACCTTC. It specifies CASSLALDRDPRFGYGYTF. The whole variable domain, remainder taken from reference TRBV11-3 and TRBJ1-2, is EAGVVQSPRYKIIEKKQPVAFWCNPISGHNTLYWYLQNLGQGPELLIRYENEEAVDDSQLPKDRFSAERLKGVDSTLKIQPAELGDSAVYLCASSLALDRDPRFGYGYTFGSGTRLTVV.

This clone came up a few times. The rearrangement links TRBV4-1 to TRBJ1-3, with no clear D. From germline, CDR1 is MGHRA and CDR2 YSYEKL. There are 17 residues in the CDR3. V shed 2 bases and J shed 4 bases, with 18 bases lying between them. CDR3 residues: CASSQTTLRGSGNTIYF. CDR3 nucleotides: TGCGCCAGCAGCCAAACAACTCTCCGCGGGTCCGGAAACACCATATATTTT.

The genes are TRBV5-4 and TRBJ1-2; 10 nucleotides align to TRBD1. CDR1 is SGHNT, CDR2 YYREEE, per germline (reference sequence). The V segment lost 2 bases and the J segment 5 bases; nucleotides outside the gene matches: 9. The CDR3 contains 16 residues. The CDR3 DNA reads TGTGCCAGCAGCTTTTATAAGGGACAGGGGATTTATGGCTACACCTTC. Translation gives CASSFYKGQGIYGYTF.

The J gene is TRBJ1-1, the V gene TRBV5-1; D might be TRBD1 (6 bases). This CDR3 comprises 17 residues. The V and J ends lost 0 bases and 5 bases respectively, with 20 bases between them. Germline-derived CDR1 and CDR2 are SGHRS and YFSETQ. The CDR3 region is CASSLVGQGISRTEAFF. CDR3 nucleotide sequence: TGCGCCAGCAGCTTGGTAGGTCAGGGGATATCAAGGACTGAAGCTTTCTTT.

This rearrangement joins TRBV27 to TRBJ2-7; the match to TRBD1 covers 7 bases. The length of the CDR3 is 13 residues. V was clipped by 6 bases and J by 2 bases; unmatched bases: 4. Germline lookup yields CDR1 MNHEY and CDR2 SMNVEV (reference sequence). The CDR3 coding sequence is TGTGCCAGCAGCCCTGGGACAGCCTACGAGCAGTACTTC. Translated, it gives CASSPGTAYEQYF.

The chain carries TRBV18 and TRBJ1-1; D might be TRBD1 (5 bases). CDR3 size: 14 residues. Between the trimmed V and J ends, which lost 5 bases and 4 bases, there was a span of 14 bases. CDR1 is KGHSH and CDR2 is LQKENI in the germline V gene. The CDR3 DNA reads TGTGCCAGCTCATTACAGGTCCCGGTCACTGAAGCTTTCTTT. Its protein is CASSLQVPVTEAFF.

The rearrangement uses TRBV5-6 and TRBJ2-2, with TRBD1 matching over 7 bases. Per germline, CDR1 SGHDT and CDR2 YYEEEE. J gave up 7 bases and V 0 bases, and 6 bases lay outside the gene matches. The CDR3 consists of 15 residues. CDR3 in amino acids: CASSLERGLVGELFF. The CDR3 coding sequence is TGTGCCAGCAGCTTGGAGAGGGGGCTTGTCGGGGAGCTGTTTTTT.

The V call is TRBV28, the J call TRBJ1-2; 7 nucleotides line up with TRBD1. The germline CDR1 and CDR2 sequences are MDHEN and SYDVKM. The CDR3 consists of 18 residues. Trimming at V came to 7 bases and at J to 6 bases, leaving 23 bases not matched to a gene. CDR3 sequence (DNA): TGTGCCAGCAAAGAGCTACTTAGGACAGGCGGAAGATCCCATGGCTACACCTTC. It specifies CASKELLRTGGRSHGYTF.